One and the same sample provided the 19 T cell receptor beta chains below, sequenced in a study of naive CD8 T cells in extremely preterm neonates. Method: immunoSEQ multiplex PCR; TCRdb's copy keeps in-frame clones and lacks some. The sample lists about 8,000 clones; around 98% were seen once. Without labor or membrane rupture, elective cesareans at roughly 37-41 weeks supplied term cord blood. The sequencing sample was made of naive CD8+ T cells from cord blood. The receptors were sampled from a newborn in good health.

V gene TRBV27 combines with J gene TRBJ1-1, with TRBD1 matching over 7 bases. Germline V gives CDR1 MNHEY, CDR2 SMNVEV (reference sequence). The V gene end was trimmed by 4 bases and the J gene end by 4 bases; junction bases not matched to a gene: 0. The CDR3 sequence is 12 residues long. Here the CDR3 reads CASSSGGTEAFF. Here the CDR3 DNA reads TGTGCCAGCAGTTCAGGGGGCACTGAAGCTTTCTTT.

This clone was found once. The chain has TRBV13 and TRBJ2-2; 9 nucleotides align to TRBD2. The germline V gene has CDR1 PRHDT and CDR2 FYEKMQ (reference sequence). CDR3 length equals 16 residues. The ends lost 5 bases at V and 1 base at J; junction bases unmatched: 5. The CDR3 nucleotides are TGTGCCAGCAGCCCTTTACTAGCGGGGAACACCGGGGAGCTGTTTTTT. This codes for CASSPLLAGNTGELFF.

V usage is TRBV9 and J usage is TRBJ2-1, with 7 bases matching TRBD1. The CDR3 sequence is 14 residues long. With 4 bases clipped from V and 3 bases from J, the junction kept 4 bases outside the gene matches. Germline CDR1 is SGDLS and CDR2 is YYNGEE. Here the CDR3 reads CASSSGTVYNEQFF. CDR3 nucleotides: TGTGCCAGCAGCTCCGGGACAGTCTACAATGAGCAGTTCTTC.

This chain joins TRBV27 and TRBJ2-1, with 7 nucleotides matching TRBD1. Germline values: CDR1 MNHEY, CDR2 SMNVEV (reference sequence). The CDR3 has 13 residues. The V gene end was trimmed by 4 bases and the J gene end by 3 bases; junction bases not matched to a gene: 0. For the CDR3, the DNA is TGTGCCAGCAGTTGGGACAGCTACAATGAGCAGTTCTTC. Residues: CASSWDSYNEQFF.

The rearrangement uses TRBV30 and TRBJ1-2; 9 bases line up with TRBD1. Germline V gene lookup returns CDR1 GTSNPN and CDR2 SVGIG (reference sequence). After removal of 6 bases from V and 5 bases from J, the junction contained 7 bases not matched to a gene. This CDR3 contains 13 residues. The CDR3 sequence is CACLTGGPYGYTF. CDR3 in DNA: TGTGCCTGTTTGACAGGGGGGCCTTATGGCTACACCTTC.

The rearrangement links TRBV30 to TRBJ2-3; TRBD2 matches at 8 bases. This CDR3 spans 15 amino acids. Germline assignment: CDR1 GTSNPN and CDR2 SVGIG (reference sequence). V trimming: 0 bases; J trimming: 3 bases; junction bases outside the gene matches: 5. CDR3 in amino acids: CAWSVSGGQTDTQYF. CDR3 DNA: TGTGCCTGGAGTGTGTCGGGGGGGCAGACAGATACGCAGTATTTT.

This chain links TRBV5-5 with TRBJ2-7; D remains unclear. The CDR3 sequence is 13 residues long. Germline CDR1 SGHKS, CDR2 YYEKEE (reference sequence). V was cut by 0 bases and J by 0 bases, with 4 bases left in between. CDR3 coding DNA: TGTGCCAGCAGCTTGGTATCCTCCTACGAGCAGTACTTC. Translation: CASSLVSSYEQYF.

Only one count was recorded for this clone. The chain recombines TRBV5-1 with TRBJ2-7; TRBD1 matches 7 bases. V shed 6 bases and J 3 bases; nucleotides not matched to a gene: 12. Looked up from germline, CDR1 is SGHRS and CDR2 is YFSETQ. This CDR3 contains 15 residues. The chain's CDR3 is CASIPSGTEFYEQYF. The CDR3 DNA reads TGCGCCAGCATCCCTTCCGGGACAGAATTCTACGAGCAGTACTTC.

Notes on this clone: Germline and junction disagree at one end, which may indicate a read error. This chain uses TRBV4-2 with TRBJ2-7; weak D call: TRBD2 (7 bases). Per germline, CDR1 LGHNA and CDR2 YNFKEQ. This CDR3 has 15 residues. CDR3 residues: CASSDGGASSCEQYF. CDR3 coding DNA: TGTGCCAGCAGCGATGGGGGGGCGAGCTCCTGCGAGCAGTACTTC.

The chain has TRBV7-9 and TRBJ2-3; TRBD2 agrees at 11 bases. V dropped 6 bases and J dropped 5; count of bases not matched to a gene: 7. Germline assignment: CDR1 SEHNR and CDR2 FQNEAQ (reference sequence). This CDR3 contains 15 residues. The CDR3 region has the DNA TGTGCCAGCAGGCAACTAGCGGGGGCCGGAGATACGCAGTATTTT. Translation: CASRQLAGAGDTQYF.

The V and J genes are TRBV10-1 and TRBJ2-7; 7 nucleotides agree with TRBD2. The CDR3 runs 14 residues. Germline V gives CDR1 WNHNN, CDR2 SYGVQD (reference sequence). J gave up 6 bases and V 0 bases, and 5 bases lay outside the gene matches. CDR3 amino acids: CASSESRGNGEQYF. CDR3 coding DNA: TGCGCCAGCAGTGAGTCGCGGGGGAACGGCGAGCAGTACTTC.

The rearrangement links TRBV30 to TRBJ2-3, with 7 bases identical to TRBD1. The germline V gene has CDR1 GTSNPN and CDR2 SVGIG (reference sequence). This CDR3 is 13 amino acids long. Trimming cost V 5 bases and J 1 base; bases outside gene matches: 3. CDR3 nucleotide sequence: TGTGCCTGGGCTACAGGGGGCACAGATACGCAGTATTTT. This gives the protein CAWATGGTDTQYF. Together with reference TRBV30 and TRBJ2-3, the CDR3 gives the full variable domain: SQTIHQWPATLVQPVGSPLSLECTVEGTSNPNLYWYRQAAGRGLQLLFYSVGIGQISSEVPQNLSASRPQDRQFILSSKKLLLSDSGFYLCAWATGGTDTQYFGPGTRLTVL.

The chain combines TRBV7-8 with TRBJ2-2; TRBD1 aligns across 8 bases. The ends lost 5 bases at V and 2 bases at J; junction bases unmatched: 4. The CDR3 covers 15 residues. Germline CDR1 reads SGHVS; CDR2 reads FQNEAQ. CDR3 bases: TGTGCCAGCAGCGACGACAGGGGAAACACCGGGGAGCTGTTTTTT. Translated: CASSDDRGNTGELFF.

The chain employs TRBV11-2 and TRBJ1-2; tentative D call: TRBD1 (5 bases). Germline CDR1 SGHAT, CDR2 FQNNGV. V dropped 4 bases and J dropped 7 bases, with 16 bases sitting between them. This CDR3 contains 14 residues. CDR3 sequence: CASSSTAGWGGYTF. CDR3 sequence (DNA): TGTGCCAGCAGCTCAACGGCAGGGTGGGGTGGCTACACCTTC. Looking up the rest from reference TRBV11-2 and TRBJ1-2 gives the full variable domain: EAGVAQSPRYKIIEKRQSVAFWCNPISGHATLYWYQQILGQGPKLLIQFQNNGVVDDSQLPKDRFSAERLKGVDSTLKIQPAKLEDSAVYLCASSSTAGWGGYTFGSGTRLTVV.

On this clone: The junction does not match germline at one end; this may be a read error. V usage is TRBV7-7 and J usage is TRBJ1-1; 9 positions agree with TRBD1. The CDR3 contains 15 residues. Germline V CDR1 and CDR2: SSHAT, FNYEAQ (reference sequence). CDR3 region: CASSPLGTGTTEAFF. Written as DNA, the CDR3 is TGTGCTAGCAGCCCCCTGGGGACAGGGACCACTGAAGCTTTCTTT.

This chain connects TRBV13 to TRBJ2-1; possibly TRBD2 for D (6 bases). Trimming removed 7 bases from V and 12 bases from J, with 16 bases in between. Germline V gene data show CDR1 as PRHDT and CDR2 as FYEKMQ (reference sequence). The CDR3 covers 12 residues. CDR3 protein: CASTFNGGVQFF. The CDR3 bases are TGTGCCAGCACCTTTAACGGAGGGGTGCAGTTCTTC.

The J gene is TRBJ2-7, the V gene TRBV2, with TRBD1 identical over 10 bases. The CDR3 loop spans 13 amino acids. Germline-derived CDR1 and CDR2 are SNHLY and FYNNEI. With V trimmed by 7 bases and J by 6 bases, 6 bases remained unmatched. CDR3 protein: CASMEGQGIEQYF. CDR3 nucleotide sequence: TGTGCCAGCATGGAGGGACAGGGGATCGAGCAGTACTTC.

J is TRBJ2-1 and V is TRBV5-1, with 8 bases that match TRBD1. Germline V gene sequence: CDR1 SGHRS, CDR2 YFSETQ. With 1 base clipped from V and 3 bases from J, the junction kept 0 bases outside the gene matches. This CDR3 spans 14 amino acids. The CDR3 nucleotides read TGCGCCAGCAGCTTGACAGGGGGCTACAATGAGCAGTTCTTC. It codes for CASSLTGGYNEQFF.

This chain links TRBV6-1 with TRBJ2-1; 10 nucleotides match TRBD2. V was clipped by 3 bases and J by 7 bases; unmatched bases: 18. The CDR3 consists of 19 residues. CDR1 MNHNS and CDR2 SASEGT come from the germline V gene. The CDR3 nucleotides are TGTGCCAGCAGTGATTTCGCCATAACAGGGACTAGCGTCGGGAATGAGCAGTTCTTC. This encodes CASSDFAITGTSVGNEQFF.